These 27 T cell receptor beta chains originate from one sample sequenced in a study of blood T cells in healthy people across ages. Combining a sample-barcoded 5' primer with a J-beta primer mix, a second PCR ran for about 7 to 11 cycles. Each CDR3 protein gets one entry after TCRdb re-called the 5' RACE reads with MiXCR. The sample lists 600,000 or so distinct CDR3 sequences; roughly 30% were seen once. Sequencing was performed on blood. Receptors were obtained from an elderly woman in good health.

CDR3: CASSLLQGADTEAFF. DNA for the CDR3: TGTGCCAGCAGTTTACTACAGGGGGCGGACACTGAAGCTTTCTTT. The rearrangement joins TRBV28 to TRBJ1-1; 9 bases are shared with TRBD1. Germline-derived CDR1 and CDR2 are MDHEN and SYDVKM. The V and J ends lost 2 bases and 3 bases, in that order; junction bases with no gene match: 4. There are 15 residues in the CDR3.

CDR3 sequence (DNA): TGTGCCAGCATCCTAGACAGGGGTGCCTACGAGCAGTACTTC. It encodes CASILDRGAYEQYF. The chain is built from TRBV6-1 and TRBJ2-7, with 8 nucleotides matching TRBD1. The J segment lost 2 bases and the V segment lost 7 bases, leaving 7 bases of the junction unmatched. Germline CDR1 and CDR2: MNHNS and SASEGT. The CDR3 loop spans 14 amino acids.

This clonotype occurred many times. The chain links TRBV20-1 to TRBJ2-5, with 9 bases matching TRBD1. With V trimmed by 5 bases and J by 1 base, 8 bases remained unmatched. Germline assignment: CDR1 DFQATT and CDR2 SNEGSKA (reference sequence). The CDR3 sequence is 15 residues long. The CDR3 bases are TGCAGTGCTCATTCTGGACAGGGGACCCAAGAGACCCAGTACTTC. Translating it yields CSAHSGQGTQETQYF.

This clonotype was observed a handful of times. This chain links TRBV5-1 with TRBJ2-1; 9 nucleotides line up with TRBD2. The trim removed 4 bases at V and 3 bases at J, leaving 2 bases unmatched. CDR3 size: 14 residues. Germline V gene sequence: CDR1 SGHRS, CDR2 YFSETQ. CDR3 DNA: TGCGCCAGCAGCCCAGCGGGGGGCTACAATGAGCAGTTCTTC. Its translation is CASSPAGGYNEQFF.

Details on this clonotype: This may stem from a read error, because a much larger clone lies one nucleotide away. Likely a read error: the CDR3 ends without its conserved phenylalanine or tryptophan. The chain is built from TRBV7-7 and TRBJ2-5; D perhaps matches TRBD1 (5 bases). The ends were cut back, 3 bases at V and 5 bases at J, with 10 bases in the middle. The CDR3 contains 13 residues. The germline V gene encodes CDR1 SSHAT and CDR2 FNYEAQ (reference sequence). The CDR3 coding sequence is TGTGCCAGCAGCTTTCGGGCAGGGGAGACCCAGTACTAC. Encoded protein: CASSFRAGETQYY.

The chain combines TRBV7-2 with TRBJ2-7, with 12 bases aligning to TRBD1. Germline V lookup: CDR1 SGHTA, CDR2 FQGNSA. The CDR3 loop spans 16 amino acids. Germline trimming cut 5 bases from V and 3 bases from J; bases unmatched to any gene: 8. In DNA, the CDR3 is TGTGCCAGCAGCGCCGGGACAGGGGGCAACCGCTACGAGCAGTACTTC. It is translated as CASSAGTGGNRYEQYF.

J is TRBJ1-2 and V is TRBV15; no firm D call. Trimming removed 0 bases from V and 10 bases from J, with 9 bases in between. The germline V gene has CDR1 LNHNV and CDR2 YYDKDF (reference sequence). This CDR3 comprises 12 residues. In nucleotides, the CDR3 is TGTGCCACCAGCAGAGATTTGGGAGACTACACCTTC. Translated, it gives CATSRDLGDYTF.

The sample holds a few counts of this clonotype. V usage is TRBV30 and J usage is TRBJ1-1; possibly TRBD1 for D (5 bases). The germline gives CDR1 GTSNPN, CDR2 SVGIG (reference sequence). The CDR3 consists of 15 residues. V gave up 3 bases and J gave up 5 bases, with 19 bases separating them. The CDR3 region has the DNA TGTGCCTGGAGGGGCGGAAGAAGGGGAGGAACTGAAGCTTTCTTT. This translates into CAWRGGRRGGTEAFF. Full variable domain (outside the CDR3, taken from reference TRBV30 and TRBJ1-1): SQTIHQWPATLVQPVGSPLSLECTVEGTSNPNLYWYRQAAGRGLQLLFYSVGIGQISSEVPQNLSASRPQDRQFILSSKKLLLSDSGFYLCAWRGGRRGGTEAFFGQGTRLTVV.

Concerning this clonotype itself: Since a much larger clone is just one base distant, this may be a read error. This chain links TRBV5-1 with TRBJ2-3; TRBD2 matches 7 bases. CDR3 length: 16 amino acids. CDR1 is SGHRS, CDR2 YFSETQ, per germline. CDR3 amino acids: CACSLGGGLNTDTQYF. The CDR3 nucleotides are TGCGCCTGCAGCCTGGGGGGGGGGTTGAACACAGATACGCAGTATTTT.

This clonotype appeared a few times. V is TRBV12-3 or TRBV12-4 and J is TRBJ1-2; no clear D gene. V was cut by 6 bases and J by 2 bases, with 13 bases left in between. This CDR3 comprises 14 residues. This CDR3 reads CASSWVMGNYGYTF. The CDR3 nucleotides are TGTGCCAGCAGCTGGGTCATGGGGAACTATGGCTACACCTTC.

The rearrangement uses TRBV20-1 and TRBJ2-1, with 9 bases matching TRBD2. V shed 1 base and J 1 base; nucleotides not matched to a gene: 5. CDR1 is DFQATT, CDR2 SNEGSKA, per germline (reference sequence). CDR3 length: 16 amino acids. CDR3 coding DNA: TGCAGTGCTAGAGTGGGTAGCGGGAGTTCCTACAATGAGCAGTTCTTC. Protein product: CSARVGSGSSYNEQFF.

This clonotype was observed at least ten times. This rearrangement joins TRBV5-1 to TRBJ2-7; either TRBD1 or TRBD2 may supply D (5 bases each). V was trimmed by 4 bases and J by 6 bases, leaving 20 bases between them. This CDR3 comprises 15 residues. Germline CDR1 and CDR2: SGHRS and YFSETQ. The CDR3: CASSTEGLGVAEQYF. CDR3 nucleotides: TGCGCCAGCAGCACCGAGGGGCTGGGAGTGGCCGAGCAGTACTTC.

The chain recombines TRBV10-3 with TRBJ2-1; 9 bases are shared with TRBD1. The CDR3 contains 17 residues. Germline lookup yields CDR1 ENHRY and CDR2 SYGVKD. Germline trimming cut 4 bases from V and 9 bases from J; bases unmatched to any gene: 16. The CDR3 DNA reads TGTGCCATCAGTGGGCGACGGGGACAGGGAATTTTAAGTGAGCAGTTCTTC. Amino acids: CAISGRRGQGILSEQFF.

Turning to this clonotype: A read error may explain this, as a much larger clone is one base away. The V gene is TRBV18, the J gene TRBJ2-5, with 7 bases that match TRBD2. Germline V gene lookup returns CDR1 KGHSH and CDR2 LQKENI. The CDR3 length is 15 residues. The CDR3, as DNA: TGTGCCAGCTCACGGACTAGGACAAGGGAAGAGAACCAGTACTTC. Its translation: CASSRTRTREENQYF. Full variable domain (outside the CDR3, taken from reference TRBV18 and TRBJ2-5): NAGVMQNPRHLVRRRGQEARLRCSPMKGHSHVYWYRQLPEEGLKFMVYLQKENIIDESGMPKERFSAEFPKEGPSILRIQQVVRGDSAAYFCASSRTRTREENQYFGPGTRLLVL.

This clonotype was seen a handful of times. This sequence joins TRBV23-1 and TRBJ2-5; 7 bases match TRBD1. The DNA end is more similar to TRBJ2-7, so the J call may be wrong. TRBV23-1 has ORF status, its function being uncertain. The CDR3 is made up of 13 amino acids. The CDR3, as DNA: TGCGCCAGCAGTCATGACGACAGGGACGAGCAGTACTTC. Translated, it gives CASSHDDRDEQYF.

This clonotype was observed at least ten times. A read error may be the cause here, since a much bigger clone is one base away. The chain recombines TRBV7-2 with TRBJ2-1; the match to TRBD2 covers 8 bases. From germline, CDR1 is SGHTA and CDR2 FQGNSA. The CDR3 is 16 amino acids. V was pared by 5 bases and J by 10 bases, with 16 bases of the junction left unmatched. CDR3 residues: CASSPGRAGARGEQFF. The CDR3 DNA follows: TGTGCCAGCAGCCCCGGACGAGCGGGGGCCCGGGGGGAGCAGTTCTTC.

This clonotype was seen many times. This chain connects TRBV2 to TRBJ2-1; perhaps D is TRBD1 or TRBD2 (7 bases each). The CDR3 runs 17 residues. Trimming took 5 bases from V and 9 from J, leaving 26 bases between them. Germline V gives CDR1 SNHLY, CDR2 FYNNEI. The CDR3 loop is CASSLFRGGNLRGEQFF. In nucleotides, the CDR3 is TGTGCCAGCAGTCTATTCAGGGGGGGTAACCTAAGAGGTGAGCAGTTCTTC.

The chain recombines TRBV6-5 with TRBJ2-1; 7 bases are a match to TRBD1. TRBJ2-7 explains the end of the DNA better; the J call may be wrong. The CDR3 runs 14 residues. Germline CDR1 MNHEY, CDR2 SVGAGI. CDR3 in DNA: TGTGCCAGCAGTCCGCTTGAGGGGGCAGGTGAGCAGTACTTC. Its translation: CASSPLEGAGEQYF.

Worth noting for this clonotype: Mismatch with germline at one junction end may stem from a read error. V usage is TRBV2 and J usage is TRBJ1-5; weak D call: TRBD1 (5 bases). Germline CDR1 reads SNHLY; CDR2 reads FYNNEI. This CDR3 comprises 14 residues. CDR3 nucleotides: TGTGCCAGCAGTGAAGGCCAGGGAGGCCAGCTCCAGCATTTT. Residues: CASSEGQGGQLQHF.

As concerns this clonotype: This sequence may be a read error, since a much larger clone differs from it by one base. The V gene is TRBV7-2, the J gene TRBJ1-5; D is undetermined. There are 12 residues in the CDR3. Germline V lookup: CDR1 SGHTA, CDR2 FQGNSA. The CDR3 loop reads CASSSNNRPQHF. The CDR3 DNA reads as TGTGCCAGCAGCTCCAACAATCGGCCCCAGCATTTT.

This clonotype appeared a few times. A much larger clone differs from this one at a single base, so this may be a read error. This chain connects TRBV3-1 to TRBJ2-1; 12 bases match TRBD2. V lost 6 bases and J lost 8; bases outside the gene matches: 8. The germline V gene has CDR1 LGHDT and CDR2 YNNKEL (reference sequence). There are 15 residues in the CDR3. This chain's CDR3 is CASSDPSGGADEQFF. For the CDR3, the DNA is TGTGCCAGCAGTGACCCTAGCGGGGGGGCGGATGAGCAGTTCTTC.

The chain has TRBV20-1 and TRBJ1-1, with 7 nucleotides matching TRBD1. Germline V gene lookup returns CDR1 DFQATT and CDR2 SNEGSKA (reference sequence). J lost 1 base, V lost 5 bases, and 4 bases had no gene match. This CDR3 region has 13 residues. CDR3 DNA: TGCAGTGCTGGGGGACAGTCGAACACTGAAGCTTTCTTT. Translation: CSAGGQSNTEAFF.

This clonotype was counted many times. The V call is TRBV20-1, the J call TRBJ2-7, with 9 nucleotides matching TRBD1. In germline, CDR1 is DFQATT, CDR2 SNEGSKA (reference sequence). V was pared by 6 bases and J by 6 bases, with 9 bases of the junction left unmatched. The CDR3 loop spans 13 amino acids. The CDR3 is CSAPGQGRTEQYF. The CDR3 bases are TGCAGTGCCCCGGGACAGGGACGAACCGAGCAGTACTTC.

This clonotype was counted many times. The CDR3 nucleotides read TGTGCCAGCAGTTTTTCGAACAGGGGGATCCTCTCTTCACCCCTCCACTTT. It is translated as CASSFSNRGILSSPLHF. J is TRBJ1-6 and V is TRBV28; 8 positions agree with TRBD1. The CDR3 loop spans 17 amino acids. Germline loops: CDR1 MDHEN, CDR2 SYDVKM. V was pared by 3 bases and J by 9 bases, with 13 bases of the junction left unmatched. Drawing the rest from reference TRBV28 and TRBJ1-6, the complete variable domain is DVKVTQSSRYLVKRTGEKVFLECVQDMDHENMFWYRQDPGLGLRLIYFSYDVKMKEKGDIPEGYSVSREKKERFSLILESASTNQTSMYLCASSFSNRGILSSPLHFGNGTRLTVT.

As for this clonotype: One end of the junction fails to match germline, which may point to a read error. The rearrangement joins TRBV5-1 to TRBJ2-7; TRBD2 matches 15 bases. CDR1 SGHRS and CDR2 YFSETQ come from the germline V gene. The CDR3 extends over 20 amino acids. DNA of the CDR3: TGCGCCAGCGGCTTGGTGGATTGGACTAGCGGGAGGGGACCGTCCTACGAGCAGTACTTC. It codes for CASGLVDWTSGRGPSYEQYF. The entire variable domain, with the rest obtained from reference TRBV5-1 and TRBJ2-7, is as follows: KAGVTQTPRYLIKTRGQQVTLSCSPISGHRSVSWYQQTPGQGLQFLFEYFSETQRNKGNFPGRFSGRQFSNSRSEMNVSTLELGDSALYLCASGLVDWTSGRGPSYEQYFGPGTRLTVT.

This sequence joins TRBV2 and TRBJ2-3; tentative D call: TRBD2 (6 bases). Germline values: CDR1 SNHLY, CDR2 FYNNEI. This CDR3 spans 14 amino acids. Trimming took off 4 bases at V and 2 bases at J, with 10 bases between the two ends. The CDR3 DNA reads TGTGCCAGCAGTGGGATGGGACTCACAGATACGCAGTATTTT. Its protein is CASSGMGLTDTQYF.

This clonotype has a count of ten or more. The chain employs TRBV20-1 and TRBJ2-7; 11 bases line up with TRBD1. The CDR3 runs 14 residues. Looked up from germline, CDR1 is DFQATT and CDR2 is SNEGSKA (reference sequence). V shed 4 bases, J shed 3 bases, and the junction held 5 bases outside the gene matches. DNA of the CDR3: TGCAGTGCTACCCCCGGGACAGGGGGCTACGAGCAGTACTTC. This sequence encodes CSATPGTGGYEQYF.